A single sample gave rise to the 26 T cell receptor beta chains below, sequenced in a study of metastatic and nonmetastatic thyroid tumors (TCRdb year 2020). No treatment had been received by any patient before thyroid surgery. Libraries were prepared through PCR. TCRdb shows the sequencer as Illumina HiSeq 4000. The raw public reads went through TCRdb reprocessing: fastp at Q25, MiXCR clone calling, in-frame beta chains kept. The sample table lists 45,000 to 50,000 clones, approximately 20% of them with a count of one. The ten most abundant clones make up 3.8% of the sample. Material: blood. Source of these receptors: a male donor with papillary thyroid cancer or a benign thyroid nodule (not recorded which). Some clones in this sample may be carry-over from other donors' samples.

This clone was counted between two and nine times. V is TRBV6-1 and J is TRBJ1-5, with a tentative D call TRBD1 (5 bases). The CDR3 consists of 15 residues. Trimming took 5 bases from V and 4 from J, leaving 15 bases between them. Germline CDR1 is MNHNS and CDR2 is SASEGT. The chain's CDR3 is CASSRLAGQNQPQHF. As DNA, the CDR3 is TGTGCCAGCAGTCGTCTAGCGGGGCAGAATCAGCCCCAGCATTTT.

Ten or more counts support this clone. With a much larger clone just one base away, this may be a read error. The genes are TRBV27 and TRBJ2-3; D is perhaps TRBD2 (5 bases). The CDR3 runs 15 residues. Germline V gene sequence: CDR1 MNHEY, CDR2 SMNVEV (reference sequence). CDR3 in amino acids: CASSLSVSSTDTQCF. The CDR3 DNA is TGTGCCAGCAGTTTATCGGTTTCTAGCACAGATACGCAGTGTTTT.

The sample holds many counts of this clone. The gene calls are TRBV12-5 and TRBJ1-1; D remains ambiguous. The length of the CDR3 is 11 residues. The germline gives CDR1 LGHNT, CDR2 FRNRAP. V lost 0 bases, J lost 8 bases, and 4 bases lay in between. CDR3: CASGLVKEAFF. CDR3 DNA: TGTGCTAGTGGTTTGGTAAAGGAAGCTTTCTTT.

This clone was picked up many times. The chain uses TRBV7-8 and TRBJ2-2; 7 bases match TRBD2. Trimming at V came to 5 bases and at J to 7 bases, leaving 4 bases not matched to a gene. The CDR3 totals 13 residues. Per the germline V gene, CDR1 is SGHVS and CDR2 is FQNEAQ. As DNA, the CDR3 is TGTGCCAGCAGCATTGGGGGGGGCGGGGAGCTGTTTTTT. Translated: CASSIGGGGELFF. Using reference TRBV7-8 and TRBJ2-2 for the parts outside the CDR3, the full variable domain is GAGVSQSPRYKVAKRGQDVALRCDPISGHVSLFWYQQALGQGPEFLTYFQNEAQLDKSGLPSDRFFAERPEGSVSTLKIQRTQQEDSAVYLCASSIGGGGELFFGEGSRLTVL.

This chain joins TRBV18 and TRBJ2-2, with D hard to call. V gave up 3 bases and J gave up 6 bases, with 8 bases separating them. CDR3 length equals 13 residues. Per germline, CDR1 KGHSH and CDR2 LQKENI. The CDR3 coding sequence is TGTGCCAGCTCACCCGGAACGGCCGGGGAGCTGTTTTTT. It is translated as CASSPGTAGELFF.

The CDR3 loop is CAWSFGGGGQPQHF. The CDR3 coding sequence is TGTGCCTGGAGTTTTGGAGGGGGCGGACAGCCCCAGCATTTT. The chain links TRBV30 to TRBJ1-5, with 7 positions matching TRBD1. From germline, CDR1 is GTSNPN and CDR2 SVGIG (reference sequence). The V segment lost 2 bases and the J segment 7 bases; nucleotides outside the gene matches: 8. The CDR3 totals 14 residues.

CDR3 amino acids: CASSPPSSSNTQYF. The CDR3, as DNA: TGTGCCAGCTCACCACCGTCTAGCTCTAATACGCAGTATTTT. The chain joins TRBV18 to TRBJ2-3; D may be TRBD2 (5 bases). The CDR3 is made up of 14 amino acids. Germline lookup yields CDR1 KGHSH and CDR2 LQKENI. V was cut by 0 bases and J by 7 bases, with 11 bases left in between.

The V call is TRBV12-5, the J call TRBJ1-2; 9 bases are shared with TRBD1. The length of the CDR3 is 15 residues. Germline CDR1 is LGHNT and CDR2 is FRNRAP. The V gene end was trimmed by 7 bases and the J gene end by 3 bases; junction bases not matched to a gene: 9. CDR3 in DNA: TGTGCTAGTGCCCCGGGACAGGGTGTTCACTATGGCTACACCTTC. Translating gives CASAPGQGVHYGYTF. Full variable domain (outside the CDR3, taken from reference TRBV12-5 and TRBJ1-2): DARVTQTPRHKVTEMGQEVTMRCQPILGHNTVFWYRQTMMQGLELLAYFRNRAPLDDSGMPKDRFSAEMPDATLATLKIQPSEPRDSAVYFCASAPGQGVHYGYTFGSGTRLTVV.

This clone was found many times. The chain uses TRBV25-1 and TRBJ1-2, with D possibly TRBD1 on 6 matching bases. Deletions cut 4 bases from V and 7 bases from J, with 16 bases between. The CDR3 loop spans 14 amino acids. Per the germline V gene, CDR1 is MGHDK and CDR2 is SYGVNS. The CDR3 DNA reads as TGTGCCAGCAGTGTCCACGGGGGCGGGGGTGGCTACACCTTC. This sequence encodes CASSVHGGGGGYTF.

This clone was counted at least ten times. CDR3 region: CATSARQGTYGYTF. CDR3 DNA sequence: TGTGCCACCAGTGCTCGACAGGGGACCTATGGCTACACCTTC. The chain recombines TRBV24-1 with TRBJ1-2, with 8 bases lining up with TRBD1. Looked up from germline, CDR1 is KGHDR and CDR2 is SFDVKD. V lost 5 bases and J lost 4; bases outside the gene matches: 5. The CDR3 has 14 residues.

In this sample, this clone turned up a few times. The junction and the germline gene differ at one end; a read error may be behind it. CDR3 amino acids: CASTLRDRGLEQYF. In DNA, the CDR3 is TGTGCCAGCACTTTAAGGGACAGGGGGCTTGAGCAGTACTTC. J is TRBJ2-7 and V is TRBV28; 12 positions match TRBD1. In germline, CDR1 is MDHEN, CDR2 SYDVKM. The CDR3 totals 14 residues.

This clone was detected ten times or more. This chain connects TRBV11-2 to TRBJ2-1; D uncertain. The CDR3 consists of 14 residues. Looked up from germline, CDR1 is SGHAT and CDR2 is FQNNGV. Trimming took 2 bases from V and 7 from J, leaving 12 bases between them. CDR3 DNA: TGTGCCAGCAGCTTAAATGGCAGGTGGAATGAGCAGTTCTTC. Residues: CASSLNGRWNEQFF.

Ten or more counts support this clone. J is TRBJ1-1 and V is TRBV3-1; 7 nucleotides align to TRBD1. The germline CDR1 and CDR2 sequences are LGHDT and YNNKEL (reference sequence). CDR3 size: 15 residues. The trim removed 8 bases at V and 0 bases at J, leaving 9 bases unmatched. The CDR3 protein is CASANLGGLNTEAFF. CDR3 bases: TGTGCCAGCGCCAACCTAGGGGGCTTGAACACTGAAGCTTTCTTT.

In the case of this clone: One end of the junction varies from germline; a read error may be responsible. This chain links TRBV11-2 with TRBJ2-1, with D possibly TRBD1 on 5 matching bases. CDR1 and CDR2 from the germline V gene are SGHAT and FQNNGV. The CDR3 extends over 16 amino acids. The CDR3 DNA is TGTGCCAGCAGCTTAGGGGGCGCCAGCTCCGACAATGAGCAGTTCTTC. Translating gives CASSLGGASSDNEQFF.

Only one count was recorded for this clone. The chain joins TRBV4-1 to TRBJ2-7; no reliable D call. The V gene's germline CDR1 is MGHRA and CDR2 YSYEKL. CDR3 size: 14 residues. The V gene lost 8 bases and the J gene lost 0 bases, with 14 bases spanning the gap. This chain's CDR3 is CASQMELHSYEQYF. The DNA for the CDR3 is TGCGCCAGCCAGATGGAACTCCACTCCTACGAGCAGTACTTC.

This clone came up many times. The gene calls are TRBV2 and TRBJ2-5, with 8 bases matching TRBD2. CDR1 is SNHLY, CDR2 FYNNEI, per germline. V was pared by 6 bases and J by 5 bases, with 5 bases of the junction left unmatched. CDR3 size: 13 residues. CDR3 amino acids: CASSRGGVETQYF. CDR3 sequence (DNA): TGTGCCAGCAGCCGGGGGGGTGTGGAGACCCAGTACTTC.

This clone was seen repeatedly, ten times or more. The chain employs TRBV5-4 and TRBJ1-2; D gene ambiguous. The germline V gene has CDR1 SGHNT and CDR2 YYREEE (reference sequence). V lost 0 bases to trimming and J lost 6 bases, with 15 bases between them. CDR3 length: 15 residues. The CDR3 is CASSLADKGFNGYTF. The CDR3 DNA sequence: TGTGCCAGCAGCTTGGCCGATAAGGGTTTTAATGGCTACACCTTC.

This clone appeared many times. The chain employs TRBV28 and TRBJ1-5; tentative D call: TRBD1 (5 bases). The CDR3 contains 18 residues. V lost 2 bases and J lost 2, with 19 bases in between. Germline lookup yields CDR1 MDHEN and CDR2 SYDVKM. In DNA, the CDR3 is TGTGCCAGCAGTTTAGGGGGGTGGGGGGTTGAAGGCAATCAGCCCCAGCATTTT. Protein: CASSLGGWGVEGNQPQHF.

This clone has at least ten counts. The V and J genes are TRBV20-1 and TRBJ2-1; 8 positions agree with TRBD2. The CDR3 has 15 residues. V dropped 3 bases and J dropped 4; count of bases not matched to a gene: 8. Germline CDR1 reads DFQATT; CDR2 reads SNEGSKA (reference sequence). DNA of the CDR3: TGCAGTGCTAGTAGCGGGACGAACCCGTACAATGAGCAGTTCTTC. Encoded protein: CSASSGTNPYNEQFF.

This sequence joins TRBV5-4 and TRBJ2-1; tentatively, D is TRBD1 (6 bases). Germline V lookup: CDR1 SGHNT, CDR2 YYREEE (reference sequence). The V end was cut by 5 bases, the J end by 7 bases, with 13 bases between. The CDR3 covers 13 residues. The CDR3 nucleotides read TGTGCCAGCAGGAAAACACAGGGAAATGAGCAGTTCTTC. Translating gives CASRKTQGNEQFF. The variable domain in full, completed from reference TRBV5-4 and TRBJ2-1, reads ETGVTQSPTHLIKTRGQQVTLRCSSQSGHNTVSWYQQALGQGPQFIFQYYREEENGRGNFPPRFSGLQFPNYSSELNVNALELDDSALYLCASRKTQGNEQFFGPGTRLTVL.

V gene TRBV11-3 combines with J gene TRBJ2-3, with D perhaps TRBD2 (6 bases). Germline V gives CDR1 SGHNT, CDR2 YENEEA. This CDR3 comprises 15 residues. The V gene lost 1 base and the J gene lost 5 bases, with 13 bases spanning the gap. The chain's CDR3 is CASSLGKVGGDTQYF. CDR3 DNA: TGTGCCAGCAGCTTAGGCAAGGTCGGGGGAGATACGCAGTATTTT. The whole variable domain, filled in from reference TRBV11-3 and TRBJ2-3, reads EAGVVQSPRYKIIEKKQPVAFWCNPISGHNTLYWYLQNLGQGPELLIRYENEEAVDDSQLPKDRFSAERLKGVDSTLKIQPAELGDSAVYLCASSLGKVGGDTQYFGPGTRLTVL.

This clone was recorded many times. Compared with germline, one end of the junction differs, possibly owing to a read error. The chain joins TRBV19 to TRBJ2-3; TRBD1 aligns across 7 bases. The CDR3 length is 15 residues. Germline V gene data show CDR1 as LNHDA and CDR2 as SQIVND (reference sequence). Written as DNA, the CDR3 is TGTGCCAGTAGCCTTTGGGACAGTGCCACAGATACGCAGTGTTTT. This codes for CASSLWDSATDTQCF.

This clone showed up many times. The chain uses TRBV5-1 and TRBJ2-3; 10 bases map to TRBD1. V lost 3 bases and J lost 2; bases outside the gene matches: 6. Germline CDR1 SGHRS, CDR2 YFSETQ. CDR3 length equals 16 residues. The CDR3 DNA sequence: TGCGCCAGCAGCTCCGGGACAGGGGTCATCACAGATACGCAGTATTTT. This gives the protein CASSSGTGVITDTQYF.

This clone showed up many times. V is TRBV20-1 and J is TRBJ2-7; 9 nucleotides match TRBD2. CDR1 is DFQATT and CDR2 is SNEGSKA in the germline V gene (reference sequence). This CDR3 has 15 amino acids. Trimming cost V 3 bases and J 0 bases; bases outside gene matches: 6. For the CDR3, the DNA is TGCAGTGCTAGGGCCTTAGCGGGAGCCTCCTACGAGCAGTACTTC. It yields the protein CSARALAGASYEQYF.

The genes are TRBV4-3 and TRBJ2-1; D tentatively reads TRBD1 or TRBD2 (5 bases each). The CDR3 covers 15 residues. The germline V gene has CDR1 LGHNA and CDR2 YSLEER. V gave up 1 base and J gave up 10 bases, with 17 bases separating them. This chain's CDR3 is CASSQGLAEWDEQFF. The CDR3 nucleotides are TGCGCCAGCAGCCAAGGGTTAGCAGAGTGGGACGAGCAGTTCTTC.

The chain is built from TRBV19 and TRBJ1-1, with TRBD1 as a possible D gene (6 bases). The ends were cut back, 5 bases at V and 9 bases at J, with 16 bases in the middle. CDR1 is LNHDA and CDR2 is SQIVND in the germline V gene (reference sequence). The CDR3 contains 13 residues. This CDR3 reads CASSWGLREKAFF. Written as DNA, the CDR3 is TGTGCCAGTAGTTGGGGGCTGCGGGAGAAAGCTTTCTTT.